The rows below give T cell receptor beta chains drawn from one sample of a study of T cell responses to AZD1222 COVID-19 vaccine. Measured with immunoSEQ multiplex PCR; TCRdb has only the in-frame clones, and not every one. The sample has over 150,000 clones; approximately 86% are singletons. The source material was peripheral blood, sampled on day 0 of AZD1222 vaccination. The receptors originated from an adult in good health. CDR3s include the opening cysteine and the closing phenylalanine or tryptophan. The D gene is left open where the match is weak. Rows may omit the clone size; those that give it use once, few, many or a size class.

j_gene: TRBJ1-5
d_gene: NA
v_gene: TRBV21-1
abundance: NA
CDR3nt: TGTGCCAGCAGCAAATCGGTTCTGGGGAGTCAGCCCCAGCATTTT
CDR3aa: CASSKSVLGSQPQHF

j_gene: TRBJ2-1
d_gene: NA
v_gene: TRBV11-3
abundance: NA
CDR3nt: TGTGCCAGCAGCCCCCGTGACAGTTACAATGAGCAGTTCTTC
CDR3aa: CASSPRDSYNEQFF

j_gene: TRBJ2-7
d_gene: TRBD1
v_gene: TRBV7-6
abundance: NA
CDR3nt: TGTGCCAGCAGCCCATATGCCGACAGGGCCTCCTACGAGCAGTACTTC
CDR3aa: CASSPYADRASYEQYF

j_gene: TRBJ2-3
d_gene: NA
v_gene: TRBV7-2
abundance: few
CDR3nt: TGTGCCAGCAGCTTAGAGTGGGGGGCTTCTGGAACTCCGCAGTATTTT
CDR3aa: CASSLEWGASGTPQYF

j_gene: TRBJ2-2
d_gene: NA
v_gene: TRBV4-2
abundance: NA
CDR3nt: TGTGCCAGCAGCCCAGCTTTTGGGGGAGACACCGGGGAGCTGTTTTTT
CDR3aa: CASSPAFGGDTGELFF

j_gene: TRBJ2-5
d_gene: NA
v_gene: TRBV19
abundance: NA
CDR3nt: TGTGCCAGTAGGCAGGGAGGGGGAGAGACCCAGTACTTC
CDR3aa: CASRQGGGETQYF

j_gene: TRBJ2-1
d_gene: TRBD2
v_gene: TRBV7-3
abundance: NA
CDR3nt: TGTGCCAGCAGCTTAAACGGGGGGTGGCAGGGCTATGAGCAGTTCTTC
CDR3aa: CASSLNGGWQGYEQFF

j_gene: TRBJ2-7
d_gene: TRBD2
v_gene: TRBV28
abundance: NA
CDR3nt: TGTGCCAGCAGTTTTACCCTACTAGCGGGAGGTTCCTACGAGCAGTACTTC
CDR3aa: CASSFTLLAGGSYEQYF

j_gene: TRBJ2-2
d_gene: TRBD1
v_gene: TRBV24-1
abundance: NA
CDR3nt: TGTGCCACCAGTGATTTGAACCTCCGGGACAGACGATCGAACACCGGGGAGCTGTTTTTT
CDR3aa: CATSDLNLRDRRSNTGELFF

j_gene: TRBJ1-1
d_gene: NA
v_gene: TRBV15
abundance: NA
CDR3nt: TGTGCCACCAGCAGAGATGTACGCCCAACTGAAGCTTTCTTT
CDR3aa: CATSRDVRPTEAFF

j_gene: TRBJ2-3
d_gene: TRBD2
v_gene: TRBV6-4
abundance: few
CDR3nt: TGTGCCAGCAGTGACGGGGGGGACACAGATACGCAGTATTTT
CDR3aa: CASSDGGDTDTQYF

j_gene: TRBJ2-4
d_gene: NA
v_gene: TRBV25-1
abundance: NA
CDR3nt: TGTGCCAGCAGTGAGACAGGAGCCAAAAACATTCAGTACTTC
CDR3aa: CASSETGAKNIQYF

j_gene: TRBJ2-1
d_gene: TRBD2
v_gene: TRBV29-1
abundance: NA
CDR3nt: TGCAGCGTTGGGACTAGCGGCAAATACAATGAGCAGTTCTTC
CDR3aa: CSVGTSGKYNEQFF

j_gene: TRBJ2-1
d_gene: TRBD1
v_gene: TRBV9
abundance: NA
CDR3nt: TGTGCCAGCAGCCCAGACCCTGGGACAGTAGACAATGAGCAGTTCTTC
CDR3aa: CASSPDPGTVDNEQFF

j_gene: TRBJ2-7
d_gene: NA
v_gene: TRBV29-1
abundance: NA
CDR3nt: TGCAGCGTCGTACAGAAGTCGACAGGTCACGAGCAGTACTTC
CDR3aa: CSVVQKSTGHEQYF

j_gene: TRBJ1-2
d_gene: NA
v_gene: TRBV11-2
abundance: NA
CDR3nt: TGTGCCAGCAGCTTAGTACGGCAGGGAGTTGGAGGCTACACCTTC
CDR3aa: CASSLVRQGVGGYTF

j_gene: TRBJ1-5
d_gene: TRBD1
v_gene: TRBV6-5
abundance: NA
CDR3nt: TGTGCCAGCAGTTACCCGGGACAGGGGAACAATCAGCCCCAGCATTTT
CDR3aa: CASSYPGQGNNQPQHF

j_gene: TRBJ1-2
d_gene: TRBD1
v_gene: TRBV7-9
abundance: once
CDR3nt: TGTGCCAGCAGGCCTATGGGACAGGGAGGAGTGTTGAACTATGGCTACACCTTC
CDR3aa: CASRPMGQGGVLNYGYTF

j_gene: TRBJ2-1
d_gene: TRBD2
v_gene: TRBV29-1
abundance: NA
CDR3nt: TGCAGCGCTCAGAACCCTAGCGGGAGTACCCATGAGCAGTTCTTC
CDR3aa: CSAQNPSGSTHEQFF

j_gene: TRBJ2-7
d_gene: NA
v_gene: TRBV12-3/TRBV12-4
abundance: NA
CDR3nt: TGTGCCAGCAGTTCCCCCCCGGCGAACGAGCAGTACTTC
CDR3aa: CASSSPPANEQYF

j_gene: TRBJ1-2
d_gene: NA
v_gene: TRBV24-1
abundance: NA
CDR3nt: TGTGCCACCAGTGATTCCGCGACAGGTGGCGGCTACACCTTC
CDR3aa: CATSDSATGGGYTF

j_gene: TRBJ2-7
d_gene: NA
v_gene: TRBV18
abundance: NA
CDR3nt: TGTGCCAGCTCACTTGGACAGACCTACGAGCAGTACTTC
CDR3aa: CASSLGQTYEQYF

j_gene: TRBJ2-7
d_gene: NA
v_gene: TRBV5-6
abundance: NA
CDR3nt: TGTGCCAGCAGCCCGACAGAGCCTAATCCCTACGAGCAGTACTTC
CDR3aa: CASSPTEPNPYEQYF

j_gene: TRBJ2-2
d_gene: TRBD2
v_gene: TRBV9
abundance: NA
CDR3nt: TGTGCCAGCAGCGTAGGGCGGGAGAGGTCCGGGGAGCTGTTTTTT
CDR3aa: CASSVGRERSGELFF

j_gene: TRBJ1-2
d_gene: TRBD1
v_gene: TRBV7-2
abundance: NA
CDR3nt: TGTGCCAGCAGCCAGAGGGGACAGGGGCTCTATGGCTACACCTTC
CDR3aa: CASSQRGQGLYGYTF

j_gene: TRBJ2-1
d_gene: TRBD2
v_gene: TRBV27
abundance: NA
CDR3nt: TGTGCCAGCAGCCCCTTAGCGGGAGTAAACTACAATGAGCAGTTCTTC
CDR3aa: CASSPLAGVNYNEQFF

j_gene: TRBJ2-5
d_gene: TRBD2
v_gene: TRBV28
abundance: NA
CDR3nt: TGTGCCAGCAGTTTGGGGCTAGCGGTGGTACAAGAGACCCAGTACTTC
CDR3aa: CASSLGLAVVQETQYF

j_gene: TRBJ1-5
d_gene: NA
v_gene: TRBV24-1
abundance: NA
CDR3nt: TGTGCCACCAGCGACATAGATAGCAATCAGCCCCAGCATTTT
CDR3aa: CATSDIDSNQPQHF

j_gene: TRBJ2-3
d_gene: TRBD1
v_gene: TRBV28
abundance: NA
CDR3nt: TGTGCCAGCAGCAAGGACAGGGGCCTCACAGATACGCAGTATTTT
CDR3aa: CASSKDRGLTDTQYF

j_gene: TRBJ2-7
d_gene: NA
v_gene: TRBV14
abundance: NA
CDR3nt: TGTGCCAGCAGCCAAGCAACCCCTCCCTACGAGCAGTACTTC
CDR3aa: CASSQATPPYEQYF

j_gene: TRBJ2-3
d_gene: TRBD2
v_gene: TRBV2
abundance: NA
CDR3nt: TGTGCCAGGGCGGTAGCTAGCGGGGGGCCTAGCACAGATACGCAGTATTTT
CDR3aa: CARAVASGGPSTDTQYF

j_gene: TRBJ2-7
d_gene: TRBD1
v_gene: TRBV6-5
abundance: NA
CDR3nt: TGTGCCAGCAGTACAAACAGGGGAACCGAGCAGTACTTC
CDR3aa: CASSTNRGTEQYF

j_gene: TRBJ2-7
d_gene: TRBD2
v_gene: TRBV5-1
abundance: NA
CDR3nt: TGCGCCAGTAAGGGGGGGACTAGCGGGAATTACGAGCAGTACTTC
CDR3aa: CASKGGTSGNYEQYF

j_gene: TRBJ2-1
d_gene: NA
v_gene: TRBV11-3
abundance: NA
CDR3nt: TGTGCCAGCAGCACGCTCGAGGGAGAGGGGAATGAGCAGTTCTTC
CDR3aa: CASSTLEGEGNEQFF

j_gene: TRBJ2-1
d_gene: TRBD2
v_gene: TRBV20-1
abundance: NA
CDR3nt: TGCAGTGCTAGTCGGGGGACTAGCGGGAGGAGGTCCTACAATGAGCAGTTCTTC
CDR3aa: CSASRGTSGRRSYNEQFF

j_gene: TRBJ2-3
d_gene: NA
v_gene: TRBV9
abundance: NA
CDR3nt: TGTGCCAGCAGCGTAGGGGGCACGACAGATACGCAGTATTTT
CDR3aa: CASSVGGTTDTQYF